These 7 T cell receptor beta chains were sequenced from one sample in a study of blood T cells in healthy people across ages. The use of a sample-barcoded 5' primer and a J-beta primer mix characterized a second PCR of about 7 to 12 cycles. TCRdb recomputed calls from the 5' RACE reads with MiXCR, one row per CDR3 protein. The sample yields approximately 1,100,000 distinct CDR3 sequences, 40% to 45% seen once. Sequenced input: blood. These receptor sequences come from an older woman in good health.

J is TRBJ2-1 and V is TRBV2, with 7 bases aligning to TRBD2. The trim removed 8 bases at V and 0 bases at J, leaving 10 bases unmatched. The CDR3 totals 16 residues. CDR1 is SNHLY, CDR2 FYNNEI, per germline. DNA of the CDR3: TGTGCCAGCGACCAGGGAGGCGGGAGCTCCTACAATGAGCAGTTCTTC. This translates into CASDQGGGSSYNEQFF.

This clonotype was seen just once. No DNA is shown, since the ends of the CDR3 on it are uncertain; the CDR3 is the one TCRdb lists. V gene TRBV28 combines with J gene TRBJ2-4; the D call TRBD2 from the table was never checked on the DNA. Including both end residues, the CDR3 is 24 amino acids long. Germline values: CDR1 MDHEN, CDR2 SYDVKM. CDR3 sequence: CASRLEGIHPSTLGMGPAGIEQYF.

This rearrangement joins TRBV7-9 to TRBJ2-1, with 12 bases that match TRBD2. The V gene's germline CDR1 is SEHNR and CDR2 FQNEAQ (reference sequence). The CDR3 runs 14 residues. After removal of 7 bases from V and 6 bases from J, the junction contained 4 bases not matched to a gene. The CDR3 loop reads CASTSSGRANEQFF. The CDR3, as DNA: TGTGCCAGCACCTCTAGCGGGAGGGCCAATGAGCAGTTCTTC.

CDR3: CASSQVRNTEAFF. The DNA for the CDR3 is TGTGCCAGCAGCCAAGTCCGGAACACTGAAGCTTTCTTT. The V and J genes are TRBV3-1 and TRBJ1-1; no clear D gene. The V and J ends lost 1 base and 1 base respectively, with 4 bases between them. The CDR3 runs 13 residues. CDR1 is LGHDT, CDR2 YNNKEL, per germline (reference sequence). The full variable domain, with the rest looked up from reference TRBV3-1 and TRBJ1-1, is DTAVSQTPKYLVTQMGNDKSIKCEQNLGHDTMYWYKQDSKKFLKIMFSYNNKELIINETVPNRFSPKSPDKAHLNLHINSLELGDSAVYFCASSQVRNTEAFFGQGTRLTVV.

The chain uses TRBV12-3 or TRBV12-4 and TRBJ2-1; possibly TRBD2 for D (6 bases). V was trimmed by 3 bases and J by 6 bases, leaving 9 bases between them. The CDR3 has 13 amino acids. The CDR3 protein is CASSFAGPNEQFF. DNA of the CDR3: TGTGCCAGCAGTTTTGCGGGGCCCAATGAGCAGTTCTTC.

The chain carries TRBV20-1 and TRBJ2-1, with D tentatively TRBD2 (6 bases). Matching the DNA end better, TRBJ2-7 makes the J call doubtful. The V gene's germline CDR1 is DFQATT and CDR2 SNEGSKA (reference sequence). The length of the CDR3 is 18 residues. This chain's CDR3 is CSAKSIWGGTISYNEQYF. CDR3 DNA sequence: TGCAGTGCTAAATCCATTTGGGGCGGGACCATCTCCTACAATGAGCAGTACTTC.

This clonotype was counted once. A much bigger clone sits one base away, suggesting this may be a read error. The chain joins TRBV3-1 to TRBJ2-7; D remains unclear. V lost 5 bases to trimming and J lost 5 bases, with 7 bases between them. Looked up from germline, CDR1 is LGHDT and CDR2 is YNNKEL (reference sequence). This CDR3 spans 11 amino acids. CDR3 DNA sequence: TGTGCCAGCAGCGGGGTCCACGAGCAGTACTTC. As protein: CASSGVHEQYF.